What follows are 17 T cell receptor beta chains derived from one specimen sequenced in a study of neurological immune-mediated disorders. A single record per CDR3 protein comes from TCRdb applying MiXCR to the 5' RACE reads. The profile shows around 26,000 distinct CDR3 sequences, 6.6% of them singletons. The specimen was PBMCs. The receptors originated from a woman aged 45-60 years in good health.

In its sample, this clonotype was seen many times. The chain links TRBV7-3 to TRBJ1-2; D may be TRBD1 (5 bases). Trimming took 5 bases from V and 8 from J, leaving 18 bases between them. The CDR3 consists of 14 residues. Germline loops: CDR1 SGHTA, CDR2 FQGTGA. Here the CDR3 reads CASSPQWEGSGYTF. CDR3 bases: TGTGCCAGCAGCCCGCAGTGGGAGGGGTCCGGCTACACCTTC.

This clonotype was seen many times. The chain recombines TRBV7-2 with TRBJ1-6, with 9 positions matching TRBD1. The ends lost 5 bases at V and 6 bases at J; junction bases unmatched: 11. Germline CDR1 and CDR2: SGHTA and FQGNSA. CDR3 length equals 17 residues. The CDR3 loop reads CASSLGQGTGGNSPLHF. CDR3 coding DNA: TGTGCCAGCAGCCTGGGACAGGGCACGGGCGGTAATTCACCCCTCCACTTT.

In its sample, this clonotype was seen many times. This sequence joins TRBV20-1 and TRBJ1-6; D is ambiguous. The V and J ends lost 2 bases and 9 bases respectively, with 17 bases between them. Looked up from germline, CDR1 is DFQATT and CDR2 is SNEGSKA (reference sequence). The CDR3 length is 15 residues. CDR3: CSARRAGGDRSPLHF. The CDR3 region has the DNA TGCAGTGCTAGAAGGGCCGGCGGAGATCGTTCACCCCTCCACTTT.

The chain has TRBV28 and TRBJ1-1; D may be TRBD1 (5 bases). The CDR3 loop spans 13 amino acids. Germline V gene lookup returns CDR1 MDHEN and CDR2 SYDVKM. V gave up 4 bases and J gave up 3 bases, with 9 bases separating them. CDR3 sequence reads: CASSSQTDTEAFF. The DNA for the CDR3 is TGTGCCAGCAGTTCACAGACAGACACTGAAGCTTTCTTT.

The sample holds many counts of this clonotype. CDR3: CASRTNRGGYNEQFF. Written as DNA, the CDR3 is TGTGCCAGCAGGACTAACAGGGGGGGCTACAATGAGCAGTTCTTC. The J gene is TRBJ2-1, the V gene TRBV28; TRBD1 might be the D (8 bases). The CDR3 has 15 amino acids. Germline values: CDR1 MDHEN, CDR2 SYDVKM. Trimming took off 6 bases at V and 3 bases at J, with 15 bases between the two ends.

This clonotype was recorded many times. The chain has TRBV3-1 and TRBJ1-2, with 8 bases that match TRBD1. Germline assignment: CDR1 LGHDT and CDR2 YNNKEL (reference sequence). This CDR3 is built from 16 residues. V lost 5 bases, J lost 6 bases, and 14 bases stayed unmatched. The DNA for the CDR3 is TGTGCCAGCAGCTCCCCTCAATGGACAGGGAGGAATGGCTACACCTTC. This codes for CASSSPQWTGRNGYTF.

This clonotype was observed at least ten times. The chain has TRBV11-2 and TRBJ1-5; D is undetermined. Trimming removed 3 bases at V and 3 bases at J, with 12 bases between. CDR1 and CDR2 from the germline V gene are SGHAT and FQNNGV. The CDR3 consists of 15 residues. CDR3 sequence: CASSLDPGFNQPQHF. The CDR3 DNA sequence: TGTGCCAGCAGCTTGGACCCAGGATTCAATCAGCCCCAGCATTTT.

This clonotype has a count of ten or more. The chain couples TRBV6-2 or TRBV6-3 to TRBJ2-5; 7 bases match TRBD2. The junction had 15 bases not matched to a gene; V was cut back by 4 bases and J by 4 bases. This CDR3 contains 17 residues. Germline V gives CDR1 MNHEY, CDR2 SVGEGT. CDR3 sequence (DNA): TGTGCCAGCAGTTCCTCCGGACTAGAGGGGAGGCGAGAGACCCAGTACTTC. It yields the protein CASSSSGLEGRRETQYF.

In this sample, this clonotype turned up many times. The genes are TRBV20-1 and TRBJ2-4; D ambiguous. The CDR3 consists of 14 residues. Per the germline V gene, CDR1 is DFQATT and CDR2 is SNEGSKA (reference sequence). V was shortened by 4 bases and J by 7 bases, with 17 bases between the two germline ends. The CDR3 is CSAISFVGTNIQYF. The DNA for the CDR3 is TGCAGTGCTATAAGTTTTGTGGGAACGAACATTCAGTACTTC.

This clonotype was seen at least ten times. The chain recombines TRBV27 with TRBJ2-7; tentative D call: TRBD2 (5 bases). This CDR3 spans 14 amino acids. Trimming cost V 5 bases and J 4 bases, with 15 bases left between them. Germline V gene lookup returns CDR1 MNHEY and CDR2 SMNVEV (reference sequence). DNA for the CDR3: TGTGCCAGCAGTAGCCTCTCGGCGGGTTACGAGCAGTACTTC. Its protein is CASSSLSAGYEQYF.

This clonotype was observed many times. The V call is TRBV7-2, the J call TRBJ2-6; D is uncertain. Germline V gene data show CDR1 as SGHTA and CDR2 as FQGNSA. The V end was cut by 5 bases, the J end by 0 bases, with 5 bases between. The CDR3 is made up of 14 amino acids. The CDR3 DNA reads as TGTGCCAGCAGCACGCGCTCTGGGGCCAACGTCCTGACTTTC. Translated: CASSTRSGANVLTF.

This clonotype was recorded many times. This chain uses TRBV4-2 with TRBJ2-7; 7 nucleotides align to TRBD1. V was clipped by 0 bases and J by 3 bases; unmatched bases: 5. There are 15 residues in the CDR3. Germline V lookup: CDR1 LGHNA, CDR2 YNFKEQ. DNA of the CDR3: TGTGCCAGCAGCCAAGACAGGGGGTCCCTCTACGAGCAGTACTTC. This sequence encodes CASSQDRGSLYEQYF.

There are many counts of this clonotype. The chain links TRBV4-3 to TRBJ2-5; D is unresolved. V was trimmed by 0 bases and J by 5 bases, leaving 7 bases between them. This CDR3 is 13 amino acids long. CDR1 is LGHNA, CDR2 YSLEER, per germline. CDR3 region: CASSQDRWETQYF. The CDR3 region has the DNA TGCGCCAGCAGCCAAGACCGGTGGGAGACCCAGTACTTC.

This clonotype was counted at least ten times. CDR3 sequence reads: CSAKGGNNQPQHF. As DNA, the CDR3 is TGCAGTGCCAAAGGGGGGAACAATCAGCCCCAGCATTTT. The V call is TRBV20-1, the J call TRBJ1-5; D perhaps matches TRBD1 (6 bases). This CDR3 comprises 13 residues. CDR1 and CDR2 (germline): DFQATT, SNEGSKA (reference sequence). Trimming shortened V by 6 bases and J by 3 bases, and 12 bases separated the two germline ends.

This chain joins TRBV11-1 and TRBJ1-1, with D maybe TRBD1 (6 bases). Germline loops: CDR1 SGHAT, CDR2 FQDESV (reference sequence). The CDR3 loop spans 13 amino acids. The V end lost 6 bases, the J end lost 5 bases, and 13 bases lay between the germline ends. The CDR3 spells CASSKQGWTEAFF. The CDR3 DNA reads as TGTGCCAGCAGTAAACAGGGTTGGACTGAAGCTTTCTTT. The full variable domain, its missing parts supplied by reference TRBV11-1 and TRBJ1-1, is EAEVAQSPRYKITEKSQAVAFWCDPISGHATLYWYRQILGQGPELLVQFQDESVVDDSQLPKDRFSAERLKGVDSTLKIQPAELGDSAMYLCASSKQGWTEAFFGQGTRLTVV.

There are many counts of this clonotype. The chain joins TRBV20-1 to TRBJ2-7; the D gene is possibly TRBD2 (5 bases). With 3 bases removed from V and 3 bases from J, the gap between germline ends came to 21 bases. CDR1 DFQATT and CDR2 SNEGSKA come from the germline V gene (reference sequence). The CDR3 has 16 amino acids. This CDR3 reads CSASLNTGLAGYEQYF. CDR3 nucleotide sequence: TGCAGTGCTAGCCTAAACACCGGGCTAGCTGGCTACGAGCAGTACTTC.

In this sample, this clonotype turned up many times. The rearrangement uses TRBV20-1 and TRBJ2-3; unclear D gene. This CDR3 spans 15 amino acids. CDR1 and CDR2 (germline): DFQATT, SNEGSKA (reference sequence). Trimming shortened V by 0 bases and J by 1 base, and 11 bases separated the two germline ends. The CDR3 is CSARDFLQGTDTQYF. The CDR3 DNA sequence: TGCAGTGCTAGAGATTTTCTCCAAGGCACAGATACGCAGTATTTT.